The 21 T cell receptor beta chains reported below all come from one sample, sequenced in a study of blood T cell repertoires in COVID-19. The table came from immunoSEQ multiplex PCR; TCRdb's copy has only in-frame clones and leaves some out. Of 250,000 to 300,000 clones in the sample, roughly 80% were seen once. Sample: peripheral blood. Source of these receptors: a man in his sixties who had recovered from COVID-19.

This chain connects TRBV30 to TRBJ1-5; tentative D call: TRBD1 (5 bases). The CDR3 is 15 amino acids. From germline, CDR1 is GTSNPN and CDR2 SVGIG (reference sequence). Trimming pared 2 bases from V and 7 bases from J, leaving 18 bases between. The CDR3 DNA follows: TGTGCCTGGAGTTCCCTCGGGGGAGTCGAGCAGCCCCAGCATTTT. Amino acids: CAWSSLGGVEQPQHF.

The CDR3: CASRYPLGTGHMDEQFF. The CDR3 coding sequence is TGTGCCAGCAGATACCCGTTGGGGACAGGGCATATGGATGAGCAGTTCTTC. V and J are TRBV28 and TRBJ2-1; 9 positions match TRBD1. V was pared by 6 bases and J by 8 bases, with 17 bases of the junction left unmatched. Germline values: CDR1 MDHEN, CDR2 SYDVKM. This CDR3 is 17 amino acids long.

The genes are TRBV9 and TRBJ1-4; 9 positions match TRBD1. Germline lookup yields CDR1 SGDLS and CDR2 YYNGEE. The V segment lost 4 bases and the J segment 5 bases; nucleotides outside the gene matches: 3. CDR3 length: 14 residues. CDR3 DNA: TGTGCCAGCAGCAAACAGGGGGCGAATGAAAAACTGTTTTTT. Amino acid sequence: CASSKQGANEKLFF.

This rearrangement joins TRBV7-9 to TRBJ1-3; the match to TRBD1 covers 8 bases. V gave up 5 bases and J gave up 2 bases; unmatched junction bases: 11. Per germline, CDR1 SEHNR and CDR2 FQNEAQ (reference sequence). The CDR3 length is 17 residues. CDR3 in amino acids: CASSGRGLWGAGNTIYF. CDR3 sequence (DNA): TGTGCCAGCAGCGGCAGGGGGCTCTGGGGTGCTGGAAACACCATATATTTT.

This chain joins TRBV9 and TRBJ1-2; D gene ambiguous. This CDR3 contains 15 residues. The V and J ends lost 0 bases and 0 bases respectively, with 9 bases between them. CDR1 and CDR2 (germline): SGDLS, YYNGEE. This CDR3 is CASSVGGISNYGYTF. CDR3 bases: TGTGCCAGCAGCGTAGGAGGAATTTCTAACTATGGCTACACCTTC. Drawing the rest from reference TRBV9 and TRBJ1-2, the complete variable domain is DSGVTQTPKHLITATGQRVTLRCSPRSGDLSVYWYQQSLDQGLQFLIQYYNGEERAKGNILERFSAQQFPDLHSELNLSSLELGDSALYFCASSVGGISNYGYTFGSGTRLTVV.

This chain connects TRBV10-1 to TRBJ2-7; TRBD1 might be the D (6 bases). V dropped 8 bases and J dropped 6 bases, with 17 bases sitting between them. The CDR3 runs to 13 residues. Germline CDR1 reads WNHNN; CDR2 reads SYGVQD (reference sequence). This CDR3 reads CASPSPGVGEQYF. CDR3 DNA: TGCGCCAGCCCCTCCCCAGGGGTTGGCGAGCAGTACTTC.

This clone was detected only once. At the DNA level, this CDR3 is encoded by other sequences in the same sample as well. The CDR3 DNA follows: TGCGCCAGCAGCTGGACTCTAGCGGGAGGGAGCTACGAGCAGTACTTC. Its protein product is CASSWTLAGGSYEQYF. The V gene is TRBV5-1, the J gene TRBJ2-7; TRBD2 agrees at 12 bases. V lost 3 bases and J lost 3; bases outside the gene matches: 7. The CDR3 is 16 amino acids. The germline V gene encodes CDR1 SGHRS and CDR2 YFSETQ.

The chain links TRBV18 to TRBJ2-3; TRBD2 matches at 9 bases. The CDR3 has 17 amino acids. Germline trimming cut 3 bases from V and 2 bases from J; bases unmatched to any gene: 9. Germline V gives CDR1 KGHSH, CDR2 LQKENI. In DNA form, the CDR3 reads TGTGCCAGCTCACCTTCCAGCGGGGGGAAATTCACAGATACGCAGTATTTT. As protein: CASSPSSGGKFTDTQYF.

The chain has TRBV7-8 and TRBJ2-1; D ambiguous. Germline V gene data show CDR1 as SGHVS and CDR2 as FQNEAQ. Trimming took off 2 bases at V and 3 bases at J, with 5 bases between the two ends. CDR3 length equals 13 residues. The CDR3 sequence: CASSLSLYNEQFF. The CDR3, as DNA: TGTGCCAGCAGCTTATCCCTCTACAATGAGCAGTTCTTC.

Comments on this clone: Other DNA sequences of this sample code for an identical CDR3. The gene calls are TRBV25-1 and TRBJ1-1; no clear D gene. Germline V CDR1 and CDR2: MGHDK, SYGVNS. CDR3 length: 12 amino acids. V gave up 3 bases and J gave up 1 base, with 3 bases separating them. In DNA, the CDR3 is TGTGCCAGCAGTGACCGGAACACTGAAGCTTTCTTT. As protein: CASSDRNTEAFF. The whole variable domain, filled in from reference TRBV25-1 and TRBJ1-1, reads EADIYQTPRYLVIGTGKKITLECSQTMGHDKMYWYQQDPGMELHLIHYSYGVNSTEKGDLSSESTVSRIRTEHFPLTLESARPSHTSQYLCASSDRNTEAFFGQGTRLTVV.

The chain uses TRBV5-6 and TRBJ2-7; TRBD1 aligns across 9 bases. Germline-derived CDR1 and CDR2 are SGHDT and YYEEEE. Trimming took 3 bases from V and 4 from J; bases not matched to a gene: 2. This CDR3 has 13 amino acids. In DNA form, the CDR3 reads TGTGCCAGCAGCTCCGGGACAGGGTACGAGCAGTACTTC. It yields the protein CASSSGTGYEQYF.

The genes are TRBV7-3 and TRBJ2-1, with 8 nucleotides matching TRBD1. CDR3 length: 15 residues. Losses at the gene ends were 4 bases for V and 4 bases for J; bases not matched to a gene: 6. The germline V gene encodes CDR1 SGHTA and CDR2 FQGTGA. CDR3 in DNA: TGTGCCAGCAGCTCGGGACAGGATCGTTACAATGAGCAGTTCTTC. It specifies CASSSGQDRYNEQFF.

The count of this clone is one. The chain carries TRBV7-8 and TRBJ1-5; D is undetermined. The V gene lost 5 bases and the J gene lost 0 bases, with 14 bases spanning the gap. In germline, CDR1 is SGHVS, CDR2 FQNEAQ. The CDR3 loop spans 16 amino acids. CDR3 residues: CASSPRPGNSNQPQHF. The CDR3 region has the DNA TGTGCCAGCAGCCCCCGACCCGGGAATAGCAATCAGCCCCAGCATTTT.

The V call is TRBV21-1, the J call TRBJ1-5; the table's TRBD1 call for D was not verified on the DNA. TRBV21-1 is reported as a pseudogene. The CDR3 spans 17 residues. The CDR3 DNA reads TGTGCCAGCAGCAAAGGGAGGGGACAGGGCGCCAATCAGCCCCAGCATTTT. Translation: CASSKGRGQGANQPQHF.

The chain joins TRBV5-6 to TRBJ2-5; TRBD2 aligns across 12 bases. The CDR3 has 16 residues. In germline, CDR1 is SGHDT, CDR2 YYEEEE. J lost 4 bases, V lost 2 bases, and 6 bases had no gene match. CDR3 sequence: CASSLRLAGVRETQYF. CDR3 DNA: TGTGCCAGCAGCTTAAGACTAGCGGGAGTGAGAGAGACCCAGTACTTC.

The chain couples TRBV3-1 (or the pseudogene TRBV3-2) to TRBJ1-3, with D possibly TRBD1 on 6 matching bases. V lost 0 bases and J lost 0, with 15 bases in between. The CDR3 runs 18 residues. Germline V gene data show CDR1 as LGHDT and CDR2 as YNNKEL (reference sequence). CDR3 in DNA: TGTGCCAGCAGCCAAGATCTGGGGGCTTTTTCCTCTGGAAACACCATATATTTT. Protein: CASSQDLGAFSSGNTIYF.

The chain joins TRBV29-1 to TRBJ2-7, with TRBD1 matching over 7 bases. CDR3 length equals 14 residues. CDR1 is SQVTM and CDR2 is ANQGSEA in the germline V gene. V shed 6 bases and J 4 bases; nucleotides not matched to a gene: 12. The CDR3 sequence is CSVVVGQSRYEQYF. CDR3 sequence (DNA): TGCAGCGTCGTTGTGGGACAGTCACGGTACGAGCAGTACTTC.

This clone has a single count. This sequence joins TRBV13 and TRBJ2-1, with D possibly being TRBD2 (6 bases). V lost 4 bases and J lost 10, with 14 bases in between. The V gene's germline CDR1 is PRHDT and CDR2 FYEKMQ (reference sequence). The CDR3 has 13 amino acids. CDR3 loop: CASSSTLGGEQFF. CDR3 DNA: TGTGCCAGCAGCTCCACCCTCGGGGGAGAGCAGTTCTTC. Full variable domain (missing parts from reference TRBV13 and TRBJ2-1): AAGVIQSPRHLIKEKRETATLKCYPIPRHDTVYWYQQGPGQDPQFLISFYEKMQSDKGSIPDRFSAQQFSDYHSELNMSSLELGDSALYFCASSSTLGGEQFFGPGTRLTVL.

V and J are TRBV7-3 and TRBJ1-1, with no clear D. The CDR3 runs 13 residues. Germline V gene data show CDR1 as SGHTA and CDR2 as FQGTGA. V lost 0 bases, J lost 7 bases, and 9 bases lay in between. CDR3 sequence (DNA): TGTGCCAGCAGCTTAACGTTGGCCGATGAAGCTTTCTTT. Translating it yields CASSLTLADEAFF.

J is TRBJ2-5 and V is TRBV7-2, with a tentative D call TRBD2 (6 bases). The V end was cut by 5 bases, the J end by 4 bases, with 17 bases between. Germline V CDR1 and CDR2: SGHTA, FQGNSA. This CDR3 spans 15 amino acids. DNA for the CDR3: TGTGCCAGCAGCCCGGGGGTTGTGGTATCAGAGACCCAGTACTTC. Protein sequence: CASSPGVVVSETQYF.

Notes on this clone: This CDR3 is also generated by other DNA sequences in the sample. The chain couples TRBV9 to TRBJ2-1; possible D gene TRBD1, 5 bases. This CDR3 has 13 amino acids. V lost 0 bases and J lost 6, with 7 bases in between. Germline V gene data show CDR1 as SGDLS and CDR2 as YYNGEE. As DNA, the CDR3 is TGTGCCAGCAGCGTAGGGCAGGGCAATGAGCAGTTCTTC. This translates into CASSVGQGNEQFF.